This TCR beta chain was sequenced in a study of CD8+ T cells in alopecia areata. As the sequencing template, cDNA was produced by extracting RNA and reverse transcribing it. Profiling relied on immunoSEQ multiplex PCR, and the TCRdb table lists in-frame clones only, not all of them. The sample yields around 270,000 clones, roughly 50% seen once. The CDR3 sequence is 15 residues long. V lost 0 bases and J lost 5, with 15 bases in between. Germline CDR1 and CDR2: GTSNPN and SVGIG (reference sequence). Treatment given: oral pan-JAK inhibitor, 5-10 mg twice daily. The TCR comes from a human donor with alopecia areata. The chain is built from TRBV30 and TRBJ2-3, with a weak D call TRBD2 (5 bases). The sequenced sample was CD4+ T cells sorted from blood, obtained at week 24, from a patient treated with tofacitinib. The CDR3: CAWSVGLPEGDTQYF. CDR3 in DNA: TGTGCCTGGAGTGTTGGACTGCCAGAAGGAGATACGCAGTATTTT.